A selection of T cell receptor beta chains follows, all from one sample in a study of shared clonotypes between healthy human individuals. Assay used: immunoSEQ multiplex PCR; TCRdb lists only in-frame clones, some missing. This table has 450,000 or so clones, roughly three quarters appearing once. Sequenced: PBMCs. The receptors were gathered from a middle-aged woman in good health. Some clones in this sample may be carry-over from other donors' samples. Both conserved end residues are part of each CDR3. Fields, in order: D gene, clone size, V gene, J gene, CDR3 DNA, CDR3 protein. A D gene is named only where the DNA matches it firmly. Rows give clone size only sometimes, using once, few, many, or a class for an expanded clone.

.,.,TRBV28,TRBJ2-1,TGTGCCAGCAGTTCCCCCCTCACTAGTGTCTCCTACAATGAGCAGTTCTTC,CASSSPLTSVSYNEQFF
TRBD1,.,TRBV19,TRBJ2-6,TGTGCCAGTAGTATAGGACAGGGAAACGGGGCCAACGTCCTGACTTTC,CASSIGQGNGANVLTF
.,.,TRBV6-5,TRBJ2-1,TGTGCCAGCAGCCTCAATGGCGGGACCTACAATGAGCAGTTCTTC,CASSLNGGTYNEQFF
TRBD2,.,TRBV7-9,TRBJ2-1,TGTGCCAGCAGCTTAGGGATTGGCTGGACTAGGCCTGAGCAGTTCTTC,CASSLGIGWTRPEQFF
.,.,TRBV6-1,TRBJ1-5,TGTGCCAGCAGTCACCCGGGGGGCAATCAGCCCCAGCATTTT,CASSHPGGNQPQHF
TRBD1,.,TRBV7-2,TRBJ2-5,TGTGCCAGCCGCGGGACAGGGGGGGTGGAGACCCAGTACTTC,CASRGTGGVETQYF
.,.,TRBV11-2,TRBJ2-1,TGTGCCAGCAGCTTACCGTCACAGGTCAATGAGCAGTTCTTC,CASSLPSQVNEQFF
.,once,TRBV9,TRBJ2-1,TGTGCCAGCAGCCCGCGTCCCTACAATGAGCAGTTCTTC,CASSPRPYNEQFF
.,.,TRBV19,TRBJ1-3,TGTGCCAGTAGTCGGCCCGGGACCGCTGGAGGAAACACCATATATTTT,CASSRPGTAGGNTIYF
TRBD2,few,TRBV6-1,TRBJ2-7,TGTGCCACCTCAGCGGGGGAGAGCTCCTACGAGCAGTACTTC,CATSAGESSYEQYF
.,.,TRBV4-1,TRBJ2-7,TGCGCCAGCAGCCAAGTCGGGGGCTACGAGCAGTACTTC,CASSQVGGYEQYF
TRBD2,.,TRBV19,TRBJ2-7,TGTGCCAGTAGTATAGCTAGCGGGAGCGAGCAGTACTTC,CASSIASGSEQYF
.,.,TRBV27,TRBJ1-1,TGTGCCAGCAGCTCACTCCTGGCGTTAGGTGAAGCTTTCTTT,CASSSLLALGEAFF
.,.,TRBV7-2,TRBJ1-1,TGTGCCAGCAGCCACGACAGGAATATCGAAGCTTTCTTT,CASSHDRNIEAFF
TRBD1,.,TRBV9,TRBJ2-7,TGTGCCAGCAGCCCCTCCAGCTGGACAGGGTTTGGCGAGCAGTACTTC,CASSPSSWTGFGEQYF
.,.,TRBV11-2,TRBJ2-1,TGTGCCAGCAGCTTAGGATCGAGCTCCTACAATGAGCAGTTCTTC,CASSLGSSSYNEQFF
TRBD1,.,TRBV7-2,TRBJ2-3,TGTGCCAGCAGCCGGGGACAGGGGGCGAGCACAGATACGCAGTATTTT,CASSRGQGASTDTQYF
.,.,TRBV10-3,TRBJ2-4,TGTGCCATCAGTGAATACAGGGATTTAGCCAAAAACATTCAGTACTTC,CAISEYRDLAKNIQYF
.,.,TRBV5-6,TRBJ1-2,TGTGCCAGCAGCCCAAACGGACCGAACTATGGCTACACCTTC,CASSPNGPNYGYTF
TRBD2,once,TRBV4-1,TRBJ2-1,TGCGCCAGCAGCCAAGCATCCGCGGGAGTCCACAATGAGCAGTTCTTC,CASSQASAGVHNEQFF
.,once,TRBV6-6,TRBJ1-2,TGTGCCAGCAGTTACCTGACAGGTAGTTTTGGCTACACCTTC,CASSYLTGSFGYTF
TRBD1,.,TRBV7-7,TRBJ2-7,TGTGCCAGCAGCCTCCTGACAGGGTCCTACGAGCAGTACTTC,CASSLLTGSYEQYF
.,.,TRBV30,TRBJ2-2,TGCGCCTGGAGTGCCCAGCCCCGGGGCGGGGAGCTGTTTTTC,CAWSAQPRGGELFF
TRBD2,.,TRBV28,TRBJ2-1,TGTGCCAGCAGTTTAGTCGCTAGCGGAAACAATGAGCAGTTCTTC,CASSLVASGNNEQFF
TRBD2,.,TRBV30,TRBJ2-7,TGTGCCTGGAGGAAGCTAGCGGGAGGTGAGCAGTACTTC,CAWRKLAGGEQYF
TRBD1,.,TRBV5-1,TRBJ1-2,TGCGCCAGCAGCTTGGGACAGGGGGACGGCTACACCTTC,CASSLGQGDGYTF
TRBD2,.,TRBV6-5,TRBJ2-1,TGTGCCAGCAGTTACTCCCTAGCGGGGCTCTACAATGAGCAGTTCTTC,CASSYSLAGLYNEQFF
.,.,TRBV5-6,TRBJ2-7,TGTGCCAGCAGCTCTCGGCCACCCTACGAGCAGTACTTC,CASSSRPPYEQYF
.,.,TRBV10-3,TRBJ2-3,TGTGCCATCAGTGGCGCCCATACGCAGTATTTT,CAISGAHTQYF
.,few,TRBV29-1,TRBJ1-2,TGCAGCGTTGAAGGGGGTTCGGCTGGCTACACCTTC,CSVEGGSAGYTF
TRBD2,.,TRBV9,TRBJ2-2,TGTGCCAGCAGTCGGACTAGCGCTACCGGGGAGCTGTTTTTT,CASSRTSATGELFF
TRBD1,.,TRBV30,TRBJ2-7,TGTGCCTGGTCACAGGGGGCTGTCTACGAGCAGTACTTC,CAWSQGAVYEQYF
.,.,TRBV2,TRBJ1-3,TGTGCCAGCAGTGTGGGCAGGACCCCTGGAAACACCATATATTTT,CASSVGRTPGNTIYF
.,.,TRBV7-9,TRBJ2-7,TGTGCCAGCAGCTCCGTTGGGGACACCCCCTACGAGCAGTACTTC,CASSSVGDTPYEQYF
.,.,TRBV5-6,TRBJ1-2,TGTGCCAGCAGCCTGGAGTCTAACTATGGCTACACCTTC,CASSLESNYGYTF
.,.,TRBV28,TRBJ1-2,TGTGCCACCAGGGCAGCCTATGGCTACACCTTC,CATRAAYGYTF
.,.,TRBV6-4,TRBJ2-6,TGTGCCAGCAGTATCGGGGTCGGCGGCTCTGGGGCCAACGTCCTGACTTTC,CASSIGVGGSGANVLTF
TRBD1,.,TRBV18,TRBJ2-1,TGTGCCAGCTCACCCAGGACAGGGAACGACAATGAGCAGTTCTTC,CASSPRTGNDNEQFF
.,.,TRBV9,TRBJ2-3,TGTGCCAGCAGCGTAGACGGAAACACAGATACGCAGTATTTT,CASSVDGNTDTQYF
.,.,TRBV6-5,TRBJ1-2,TGTGCCAGCAGTTTTTCAGATCTTTATGGCTACACCTTC,CASSFSDLYGYTF
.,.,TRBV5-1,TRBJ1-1,TGCGCCAGCAGCCGGAAGGATACTGAAGCTTTCTTT,CASSRKDTEAFF
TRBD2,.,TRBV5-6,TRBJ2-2,TGTGCCAGCAGCGTCGAGTGGGAAAATAGCGGGAGAGGAACCGGGGAGCTGTTTTTC,CASSVEWENSGRGTGELFF
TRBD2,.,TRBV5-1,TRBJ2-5,TGCGCCAGCAGCACCCTACTAGCGGGAGAGGGAGAGACCCAGTACTTC,CASSTLLAGEGETQYF
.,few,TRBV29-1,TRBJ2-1,TGCAGCGTTGAGTCGGGGCAGGGCATCAATGAGCAGTTCTTC,CSVESGQGINEQFF
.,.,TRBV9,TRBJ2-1,TGTGCCAGCAGCGTAGACGGAATCTACAATGAGCAGTTCTTC,CASSVDGIYNEQFF
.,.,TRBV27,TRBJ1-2,TGTGCCAGCAGCGACTTGTTGGGGGCGGGCTATGGCTACACCTTC,CASSDLLGAGYGYTF
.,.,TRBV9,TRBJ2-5,TGTGCCAGCAGCACCCACCGAGCCCTACAAGAGACCCAGTACTTC,CASSTHRALQETQYF
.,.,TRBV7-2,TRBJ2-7,TGTGCCAGCAGCCCACAGGCGGGACAAAGCTACGAGCAGTACTTC,CASSPQAGQSYEQYF
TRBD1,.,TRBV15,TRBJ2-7,TGTGCCACCAGCGGGGGACAGTTGTACGAGCAGTACTTC,CATSGGQLYEQYF
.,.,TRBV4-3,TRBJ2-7,TGCGCCAGCAGCCAAGGCTCCGACAACGACTTTTCCTACGAGCAGTACTTC,CASSQGSDNDFSYEQYF